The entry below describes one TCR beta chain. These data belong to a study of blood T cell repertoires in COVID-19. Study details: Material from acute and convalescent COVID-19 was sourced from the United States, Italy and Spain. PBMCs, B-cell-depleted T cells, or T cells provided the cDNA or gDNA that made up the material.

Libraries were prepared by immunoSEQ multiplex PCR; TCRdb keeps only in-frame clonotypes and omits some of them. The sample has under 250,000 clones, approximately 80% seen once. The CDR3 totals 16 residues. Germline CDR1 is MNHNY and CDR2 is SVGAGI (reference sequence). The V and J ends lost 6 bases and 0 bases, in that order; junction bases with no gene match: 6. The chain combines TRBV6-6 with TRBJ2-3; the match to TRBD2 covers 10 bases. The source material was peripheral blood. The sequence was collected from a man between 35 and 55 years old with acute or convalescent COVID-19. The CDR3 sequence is CASSWTSGPSTDTQYF. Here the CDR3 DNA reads TGTGCCAGCAGCTGGACTAGCGGACCCAGCACAGATACGCAGTATTTT.